This T cell receptor beta chain was captured in a study of T cells in Graves' hyperthyroidism and ophthalmopathy (dated by TCRdb to 2018 to 2020). With regard to the full study: Peripheral blood samples were taken at initial diagnosis, before any treatment was given. The paper describes TCR Vbeta CDR3 sequencing of 140 or so peripheral blood samples, made up of fewer than 50 ophthalmopathy patients, 70 to 75 hyperthyroidism patients and about 17 progressor patients. A discovery cohort of about a hundred patients, roughly 40 with Graves' ophthalmopathy and roughly 59 with stable Graves' hyperthyroidism, was used to find distinguishing TCR V-J signatures. After blood sampling, hyperthyroidism patients were treated with methimazole at a starting dose of 30 mg daily, and ophthalmopathy patients were treated with high-dose intravenous methylprednisolone. In addition, the study compared T-cell repertoires in thyroid tissue and in blood from roughly six Graves' hyperthyroidism patients. For training and testing, the 80 to 100 patients in the discovery cohort were randomly divided in a 7:3 ratio. An independent validation cohort of around 19 hyperthyroidism patients and about 15 patients who later progressed to ophthalmopathy tested prospective prediction of ophthalmopathy.

Of note for this clonotype: What this receptor recognizes is not known. No base quality information exists; no much larger clone differs at one position.

Taken from the germline V gene, the CDR1 and CDR2 loops are MGHDK and SYGVNS. The CDR3 measures 15 amino acids from cysteine to phenylalanine. This entry keeps only the CDR3 DNA: 45 bases, framed from base 1. The TCR beta CDR3 regions were amplified from the RNA transcripts. The first round of RT-PCR for the TCR CDR3 was performed with the HTBI primer set and the Qiagen OneStep RT-PCR kit. The libraries were constructed in a second round of multiplex PCR and then size-selected and purified. Libraries were sequenced paired-end with 100 bp reads on an Illumina HiSeq2000. In the source study's methods: SOAPnuke was used to process the raw data, throwing out any read that contained adapters or uncalled bases, had a mean Phred below 15, or lacked an exact constant-primer or identifier match. COPE v1.2.5 was used to merge the high-quality paired reads, and each unique nucleotide sequence was defined as a clonotype. Clonotypes were aligned to IMGT TRBV, TRBD and TRBJ reference segments using MiTCR v1.1. Analysis was restricted to V-J combinations with a frequency above 0.0001, which covered just over 98% of repertoires. A TCS score was defined as the ratio between F50 (clonal expansion) and ExV (chaos), using BLOSUM62-based TCRdist between CDR3 peptides within each V-J. Welch's t-statistics and random forest reduced roughly 540 V-J features to some 14, which were used in a naive Bayes classifier (R e1071). Starting from the raw public reads, TCRdb applied fastp trimming at Q25, assembled clones with MiXCR and retained in-frame beta chains. Rows are unified per CDR3 protein, each entry keeping the most common DNA and genes. These V and J calls derive from TCRdb rather than the authors' analysis. This sample gives hundreds of thousands of distinct CDR3 sequences in total; 14% to 15% of them show up just once. The ten largest account for 13% of the sample.

Ophthalmopathy patients had moderately to severely active disease, Clinical Activity Score of at least 3, NOSPECS grade of at least 4, and duration under 3 months. The study excluded patients with uncontrolled infections, other autoimmune diseases, pregnancy or lactation. Diagnoses were established on the basis of clinical symptoms, serum thyroxine and TRAb, thyroid ultrasound, and orbital computed tomography. PBMCs were isolated from around 10 ml of fresh peripheral blood by Ficoll-Paque density gradient centrifugation. Total RNA was extracted with Trizol reagent, and quality was checked on an Agilent 2100 Bioanalyzer. What the research found in general, with its limitations: Most expanded thyroid clonotypes (frequency above 0.001) were also detected in blood, a finding suggesting that blood repertoires may reflect thyroid immune responses. A model built on a 13 V-J signature distinguished ophthalmopathy from stable hyperthyroidism, reaching approximately 89% sensitivity and around 81% specificity in cross-validation and 80%/75% in testing. In validation, progression to ophthalmopathy was predicted by the model with around 70% sensitivity and 72% to 85% specificity, a median of approximately 6.5 months before onset. Sample size was not statistically predetermined, and blinding of investigators to group allocation was not performed.

The specimen sequenced was blood. The sequence joins TRBV25-1 to TRBJ2-7; TRBD1 might be the D gene, on 6 matching bases. The J call is doubtful: the DNA matches TRBJ2-1 better. This clonotype was sampled from a man aged 18-30 years with Graves' ophthalmopathy. Here the CDR3 is given as CASSEFTGIAYEQFF. The DNA reads TGTGCCAGCAGTGAATTCACAGGGATCGCCTACGAGCAGTTCTTC.